The T cell receptor beta chain described here comes from a study of blood T cell repertoires in COVID-19. Study context: PBMCs, B-cell-depleted T cells, or T cells were the source of the cDNA or gDNA that made up the material.

Clones were sequenced by immunoSEQ multiplex PCR, and TCRdb holds only the in-frame ones, with some missing. Among some 150,000 clones listed, about 85% were seen once. The CDR3 extends over 15 amino acids. V lost 5 bases and J lost 2; bases outside the gene matches: 6. CDR1 is KGHDR and CDR2 is SFDVKD in the germline V gene. The clonotype originates from a woman in her sixties with active or convalescent COVID-19. Sequenced input: peripheral blood. The chain links TRBV24-1 to TRBJ2-5, with TRBD1 matching over 8 bases. CDR3 sequence reads: CATSGNDRGQETQYF. DNA for the CDR3: TGTGCCACCAGTGGAAATGACAGGGGTCAAGAGACCCAGTACTTC.